Following are 27 T cell receptor beta chains from one sample sequenced in a study of regulatory T cells in long-lasting Graves disease. The time point is: persistent/refractory GD, antithyroid drugs over 5 years with positive TRAb. After RNA was extracted from PBMCs, the TCR library was made from it. Arm-PCR of CDR3 regions and iRepertoire HTBI primers were the basis on which TCR beta libraries were built. In TCRdb, the multiplex PCR reads were re-called with MiXCR into one record per CDR3 protein. The table has 450,000 or so distinct CDR3 sequences, approximately 22% seen once. This specimen was peripheral blood mononuclear cells (PBMCs), taken when the disease was refractory, from a patient treated with antithyroid drugs. The receptors were gathered from a female donor with Graves disease.

The table lists this clonotype with many counts. V and J are TRBV20-1 and TRBJ1-2; D is undetermined. Germline V lookup: CDR1 DFQATT, CDR2 SNEGSKA (reference sequence). V was pared by 3 bases and J by 3 bases, with 8 bases between. The CDR3 is 12 residues long. CDR3 sequence (DNA): TGCAGTGCTAGTGGGATGTACTATGGCTACACCTTC. Translated, it gives CSASGMYYGYTF.

In its sample, this clonotype was seen many times. J is TRBJ2-7 and V is TRBV20-1, with a possible D match to TRBD1 (6 bases). V was clipped by 6 bases and J by 3 bases, with 15 bases between them. Germline CDR1 DFQATT, CDR2 SNEGSKA (reference sequence). This CDR3 contains 13 residues. Written as DNA, the CDR3 is TGCAGTGCATATGACAGGAACATCTACGAGCAGTACTTC. Its protein is CSAYDRNIYEQYF.

In its sample, this clonotype was seen a few times. DNA for the CDR3: TGTGCCAGCAGCTTGGCCGGGGGCTTCCGGCAAGAGACCCAGTACTTC. This gives the protein CASSLAGGFRQETQYF. V is TRBV5-4 and J is TRBJ2-5; D is tentatively TRBD1 or TRBD2 (6 bases each). Germline V lookup: CDR1 SGHNT, CDR2 YYREEE (reference sequence). V was shortened by 0 bases and J by 2 bases, with 14 bases between the two germline ends. The CDR3 spans 16 residues. Filled out from reference TRBV5-4 and TRBJ2-5, the complete variable domain reads ETGVTQSPTHLIKTRGQQVTLRCSSQSGHNTVSWYQQALGQGPQFIFQYYREEENGRGNFPPRFSGLQFPNYSSELNVNALELDDSALYLCASSLAGGFRQETQYFGPGTRLLVL.

This clonotype has a count of ten or more. The chain recombines TRBV5-1 with TRBJ1-2; 8 bases are shared with TRBD1. V dropped 3 bases and J dropped 1; count of bases not matched to a gene: 5. Germline lookup yields CDR1 SGHRS and CDR2 YFSETQ. This CDR3 is 15 amino acids long. The CDR3 coding sequence is TGCGCCAGCAGCTCTGGACAGGGAATTAACTATGGCTACACCTTC. The encoded protein is CASSSGQGINYGYTF.

The chain recombines TRBV28 with TRBJ2-1, with 10 bases aligning to TRBD2. Trimming took 8 bases from V and 8 from J; bases not matched to a gene: 15. The germline V gene has CDR1 MDHEN and CDR2 SYDVKM. This CDR3 comprises 16 residues. The CDR3 bases are TGTGCCAGCTCCACGCCAAGCGGGGGGGCCTCCTATGAGCAGTTCTTC. This gives the protein CASSTPSGGASYEQFF. The variable domain in full, with the rest retrieved from reference TRBV28 and TRBJ2-1, is DVKVTQSSRYLVKRTGEKVFLECVQDMDHENMFWYRQDPGLGLRLIYFSYDVKMKEKGDIPEGYSVSREKKERFSLILESASTNQTSMYLCASSTPSGGASYEQFFGPGTRLTVL.

The J gene is TRBJ1-2, the V gene TRBV7-9; 10 bases align to TRBD1. The CDR3 contains 14 residues. The ends lost 5 bases at V and 8 bases at J; junction bases unmatched: 8. Germline CDR1 reads SEHNR; CDR2 reads FQNEAQ (reference sequence). CDR3 DNA: TGTGCCAGCAGCCCCGCCGGGACAGGGGTCGGCTACACCTTC. Translated, it gives CASSPAGTGVGYTF. Supplemented by reference TRBV7-9 and TRBJ1-2, the full variable domain reads DTGVSQNPRHKITKRGQNVTFRCDPISEHNRLYWYRQTLGQGPEFLTYFQNEAQLEKSRLLSDRFSAERPKGSFSTLEIQRTEQGDSAMYLCASSPAGTGVGYTFGSGTRLTVV.

This clonotype was counted between two and nine times. V and J are TRBV6-2 or TRBV6-3 and TRBJ2-5; 8 bases fit TRBD2. The V segment lost 7 bases and the J segment 5 bases; nucleotides outside the gene matches: 6. The CDR3 has 13 amino acids. Germline V gives CDR1 MNHEY, CDR2 SVGEGT. This CDR3 is CASIPGGRETQYF. The CDR3 bases are TGTGCCAGCATCCCGGGGGGGCGGGAGACCCAGTACTTC.

The gene calls are TRBV6-1 and TRBJ2-3; D is unclear. Germline lookup yields CDR1 MNHNS and CDR2 SASEGT. The CDR3 spans 14 residues. V was pared by 6 bases and J by 5 bases, with 15 bases between. CDR3 DNA: TGTGCCAGCAGCCTTGGGGTAGCTGGAGATACGCAGTATTTT. This gives the protein CASSLGVAGDTQYF.

With regard to this clonotype: It may be a read error: a sequence one base away is much more abundant. The chain carries TRBV7-2 and TRBJ2-7; weak D call: TRBD2 (5 bases). The V end was cut by 0 bases, the J end by 1 base, with 16 bases between. Germline lookup yields CDR1 SGHTA and CDR2 FQGNSA. CDR3 size: 17 residues. The CDR3 is CASSLASHARTSYEQYF. The CDR3 bases are TGTGCCAGCAGCTTAGCGTCCCACGCCAGGACTTCCTACGAGCAGTACTTC.

This clonotype was found a few times. The J gene is TRBJ1-4, the V gene TRBV19, with D maybe TRBD1 (5 bases). Trimming took 6 bases from V and 0 from J, leaving 8 bases between them. This CDR3 region has 14 residues. Germline V gives CDR1 LNHDA, CDR2 SQIVND (reference sequence). CDR3 region: CASSGHTTNEKLFF. As DNA, the CDR3 is TGTGCCAGTAGCGGACACACAACTAATGAAAAACTGTTTTTT.

In this sample, this clonotype turned up a few times. V gene TRBV7-2 combines with J gene TRBJ1-2; no firm D call. The CDR3 length is 12 residues. Looked up from germline, CDR1 is SGHTA and CDR2 is FQGNSA. V was shortened by 5 bases and J by 8 bases, with 12 bases between the two germline ends. CDR3 nucleotides: TGTGCCAGCAGCCCAGCACCGGGCGGCTACACCTTC. Protein product: CASSPAPGGYTF.

The sample holds a few counts of this clonotype. V and J are TRBV6-5 and TRBJ1-4; D remains ambiguous. Trimming stripped 3 bases from V and 11 bases from J, with 10 bases between. The CDR3 spans 12 residues. Per germline, CDR1 MNHEY and CDR2 SVGAGI. CDR3 sequence reads: CASSYITGKLFF. Written as DNA, the CDR3 is TGTGCCAGCAGTTATATTACCGGTAAACTGTTTTTT.

This clonotype was detected once. A single base separates this from a much larger clone, so it may be a read error. The chain combines TRBV2 with TRBJ1-2, with 8 bases matching TRBD1. The CDR3 is 16 residues long. CDR1 and CDR2 (germline): SNHLY, FYNNEI. The CDR3 DNA follows: TGTGCCGGCAGGCCCCAGGGGGCTGGGGTTAACTATGGCTACACCTTC. Its translation: CAGRPQGAGVNYGYTF.

The table lists this clonotype with many counts. The chain has TRBV28 and TRBJ1-5; the D gene is possibly TRBD1 (6 bases). CDR1 is MDHEN and CDR2 is SYDVKM in the germline V gene. Trimming shortened V by 6 bases and J by 2 bases, and 26 bases separated the two germline ends. This CDR3 spans 19 amino acids. The CDR3 is CASSRQYGAGGRGNQPQHF. CDR3 nucleotides: TGTGCCAGCAGCCGGCAGTATGGGGCGGGGGGCCGCGGCAATCAGCCCCAGCATTTT.

This clonotype came up a few times. V usage is TRBV7-9 and J usage is TRBJ2-7; the D gene is possibly TRBD2 (5 bases). In germline, CDR1 is SEHNR, CDR2 FQNEAQ (reference sequence). The V gene lost 5 bases and the J gene lost 0 bases, with 14 bases spanning the gap. CDR3 length: 15 residues. The CDR3 protein is CASSPLPGSSYEQYF. The DNA for the CDR3 is TGTGCCAGCAGCCCCCTCCCGGGGTCCTCCTACGAGCAGTACTTC.

Only a few counts were recorded for this clonotype. The gene calls are TRBV7-9 and TRBJ1-5; D ambiguous. Trimming removed 5 bases at V and 5 bases at J, with 10 bases between. From germline, CDR1 is SEHNR and CDR2 FQNEAQ (reference sequence). The CDR3 totals 13 residues. The CDR3 coding sequence is TGTGCCAGCAGCCCCTCTCAGGATCAGCCCCAGCATTTT. It encodes CASSPSQDQPQHF. Full variable domain (rest looked up from reference TRBV7-9 and TRBJ1-5): DTGVSQNPRHKITKRGQNVTFRCDPISEHNRLYWYRQTLGQGPEFLTYFQNEAQLEKSRLLSDRFSAERPKGSFSTLEIQRTEQGDSAMYLCASSPSQDQPQHFGDGTRLSIL.

The chain carries TRBV27 and TRBJ2-3, with 9 nucleotides matching TRBD1. CDR1 is MNHEY and CDR2 is SMNVEV in the germline V gene (reference sequence). V dropped 0 bases and J dropped 3; count of bases not matched to a gene: 7. The CDR3 has 17 residues. Here the CDR3 DNA reads TGTGCCAGCAGTTTATCTTGGGGGGGACAGGGTACAGATACGCAGTATTTT. Protein: CASSLSWGGQGTDTQYF.

This clonotype was counted at least ten times. The CDR3 loop reads CSVFDRHYEQYF. The CDR3 nucleotides read TGCAGCGTTTTTGACAGACACTACGAGCAGTACTTC. The chain uses TRBV29-1 and TRBJ2-7, with a possible D match to TRBD1 (5 bases). CDR3 size: 12 residues. Germline assignment: CDR1 SQVTM and CDR2 ANQGSEA. V was cut by 5 bases and J by 3 bases, with 11 bases left in between.

The chain links TRBV14 to TRBJ1-4; the D is unclear. TRBJ1-6 explains the end of the DNA better; the J call may be wrong. This CDR3 is 13 amino acids long. Germline lookup yields CDR1 SGHDN and CDR2 FVKESK. CDR3 sequence (DNA): TGTGCCAGCAGCCAAGGGCCCTCTTCACCCCTCCACTTT. Translation: CASSQGPSSPLHF.

This clonotype was seen a few times. J is TRBJ2-1 and V is TRBV11-2, with 8 bases fitting TRBD1. Trimming took 4 bases from V and 6 from J; bases not matched to a gene: 8. CDR1 and CDR2 (germline): SGHAT, FQNNGV. The CDR3 covers 15 residues. CDR3 residues: CASSSLDRVGNEQFF. CDR3 in DNA: TGTGCCAGCAGCTCGCTGGACAGGGTGGGCAATGAGCAGTTCTTC.

The rearrangement joins TRBV7-9 to TRBJ2-1; TRBD2 aligns across 7 bases. After removal of 2 bases from V and 8 bases from J, the junction contained 12 bases not matched to a gene. The length of the CDR3 is 16 residues. CDR1 is SEHNR, CDR2 FQNEAQ, per germline (reference sequence). In DNA, the CDR3 is TGTGCCAGCAGCTTATTCGTGTGGGGGGGAGGCGATGAGCAGTTCTTC. The encoded protein is CASSLFVWGGGDEQFF.

This clonotype has ten or more counts. The chain recombines TRBV15 with TRBJ2-5; D is ambiguous. The V end lost 0 bases, the J end lost 5 bases, and 7 bases lay between the germline ends. Germline V CDR1 and CDR2: LNHNV, YYDKDF (reference sequence). The CDR3 has 13 residues. This chain's CDR3 is CATSRDNSETQYF. The DNA for the CDR3 is TGTGCCACCAGCAGAGATAATTCGGAGACCCAGTACTTC. Variable domain in full (rest from reference TRBV15 and TRBJ2-5): DAMVIQNPRYQVTQFGKPVTLSCSQTLNHNVMYWYQQKSSQAPKLLFHYYDKDFNNEADTPDNFQSRRPNTSFCFLDIRSPGLGDTAMYLCATSRDNSETQYFGPGTRLLVL.

The genes are TRBV27 and TRBJ1-5; no firm D call. Germline V gives CDR1 MNHEY, CDR2 SMNVEV (reference sequence). Between the trimmed V and J ends, which lost 6 bases and 6 bases, there was a span of 18 bases. The CDR3 covers 15 residues. CDR3 DNA: TGTGCCAGCAGGGCCCCCATGAGAGGCGCTCAGCCCCAGCATTTT. Translation: CASRAPMRGAQPQHF.

This clonotype was seen repeatedly, ten times or more. The V call is TRBV6-5, the J call TRBJ1-5; D perhaps matches TRBD1 (5 bases). This CDR3 spans 15 amino acids. Germline V gene data show CDR1 as MNHEY and CDR2 as SVGAGI. V lost 2 bases, J lost 2 bases, and 10 bases lay in between. DNA of the CDR3: TGTGCCAGCAGTTACGGGGGGGGTGGCAATCAGCCCCAGCATTTT. As protein: CASSYGGGGNQPQHF.

This clonotype occurred a few times. The V gene is TRBV6-6, the J gene TRBJ1-6, with D tentatively TRBD1 (5 bases). Germline assignment: CDR1 MNHNY and CDR2 SVGAGI (reference sequence). This CDR3 is built from 15 residues. The V gene lost 0 bases and the J gene lost 5 bases, with 8 bases spanning the gap. The CDR3 sequence: CASSYSTVNNSPLHF. The CDR3 nucleotides read TGTGCCAGCAGTTACTCGACAGTCAATAATTCACCCCTCCACTTT.

The chain joins TRBV12-3 or TRBV12-4 to TRBJ1-2, with TRBD1 matching 8 bases. The ends lost 1 base at V and 7 bases at J; junction bases unmatched: 8. CDR3 length equals 15 residues. The CDR3 protein is CASSLDQGAITGYTF. In DNA, the CDR3 is TGTGCCAGCAGTTTAGATCAGGGGGCAATAACTGGCTACACCTTC.

This clonotype was detected ten times or more. This chain links TRBV28 with TRBJ2-5, with 9 bases identical to TRBD2. This CDR3 has 15 amino acids. Germline CDR1 and CDR2: MDHEN and SYDVKM. The V gene end was trimmed by 3 bases and the J gene end by 5 bases; junction bases not matched to a gene: 7. CDR3 DNA: TGTGCCAGCAGTTTGGGCGGGGGGGCCATCGAGACCCAGTACTTC. The encoded protein is CASSLGGGAIETQYF.